A selection of T cell receptor beta chains follows, all from one sample in a study of shared clonotypes between healthy human individuals. The table came from immunoSEQ multiplex PCR; TCRdb's copy has only in-frame clones and leaves some out. The table lists roughly 2,300,000 clones, approximately 90% of them singletons. Input material: naive CD4+ T cells from PBMCs. The receptor source for this set is a man younger than 35 in good health. Some clones in this sample may be carry-over from other donors' samples. CDR3s include the opening cysteine and the closing phenylalanine or tryptophan. D genes are given only for firm matches. The size field is filled for only some rows; it gives once, few, many or a size class.

TRBV11-3	TRBJ1-4	.	TRBD1	CASSLGGQGANEKLFF	TGTGCCAGCAGCTTAGGAGGACAGGGGGCGAATGAAAAACTGTTTTTT
TRBV6-5	TRBJ2-7	.	.	CASRHIAYEQYF	TGTGCCAGCAGGCATATTGCCTACGAGCAGTACTTC
TRBV2	TRBJ2-5	.	.	CASSFGHKETQYF	TGTGCCAGCAGTTTCGGACACAAAGAGACCCAGTACTTC
TRBV9	TRBJ1-1	once	.	CASSADSRNTEAFF	TGTGCCAGCAGCGCGGACTCGAGGAACACTGAAGCTTTCTTT
TRBV7-3	TRBJ1-4	.	TRBD1	CASSSGQATNEKLFF	TGTGCCAGCAGCTCCGGACAGGCAACTAATGAAAAACTGTTTTTT
TRBV14	TRBJ2-1	once	TRBD2	CASDMGPGLAGSGEQFF	TGTGCCAGCGATATGGGTCCGGGACTAGCGGGTTCTGGAGAGCAGTTCTTC
TRBV11-3	TRBJ2-7	few	.	CASSFAREGRQYF	TGTGCCAGCAGCTTTGCGCGAGAAGGACGGCAGTACTTC
TRBV27	TRBJ1-5	.	.	CASSPRLTGQYQPQHF	TGTGCCAGCAGTCCCCGTTTAACAGGGCAATATCAGCCCCAGCATTTT
TRBV9	TRBJ2-3	.	TRBD2	CASSTTSRSTDTQYF	TGTGCCAGCAGCACGACTAGCAGAAGCACAGATACGCAGTATTTT
TRBV6-5	TRBJ2-7	once	.	CASTDRYEQYF	TGTGCCAGCACCGACAGGTACGAGCAGTACTTC
TRBV2	TRBJ1-2	.	.	CASSAGGGYGYTF	TGTGCCAGCAGCGCCGGGGGTGGCTATGGCTACACCTTC
TRBV5-4	TRBJ2-5	.	.	CASSLSTAPGETQYF	TGTGCCAGCAGTCTATCTACAGCGCCCGGGGAGACCCAGTACTTC
TRBV6-1	TRBJ2-3	.	TRBD2	CASSGFVGLAGTDTQYF	TGTGCCAGCAGTGGGTTCGTTGGTCTAGCGGGCACAGATACGCAGTATTTT
TRBV29-1	TRBJ1-1	.	.	CSAGLRGVTEAFF	TGCAGCGCAGGACTGCGGGGGGTCACTGAAGCTTTCTTT